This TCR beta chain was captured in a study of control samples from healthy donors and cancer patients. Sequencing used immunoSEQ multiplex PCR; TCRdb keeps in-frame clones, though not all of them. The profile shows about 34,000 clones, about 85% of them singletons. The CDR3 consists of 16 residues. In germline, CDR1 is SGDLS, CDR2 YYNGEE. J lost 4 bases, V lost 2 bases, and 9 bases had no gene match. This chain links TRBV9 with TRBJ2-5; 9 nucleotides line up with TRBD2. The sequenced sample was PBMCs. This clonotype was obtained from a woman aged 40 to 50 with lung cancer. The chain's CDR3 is CASSVMGGGAAETQYF. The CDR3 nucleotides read TGTGCCAGCAGCGTCATGGGCGGGGGGGCTGCAGAGACCCAGTACTTC.